The next 22 T cell receptor beta chains were all read from a single sample in a study of blood T cell repertoires in COVID-19. Sequencing was performed with immunoSEQ multiplex PCR; in TCRdb, only in-frame clones are kept and a portion is missing. In the table there are over 25,000 clones, around 90% of which are singletons. What was sequenced was peripheral blood. These receptors were collected from a woman aged 60-75 years with active COVID-19.

The chain recombines TRBV11-3 with TRBJ2-3; D ambiguous. This CDR3 has 12 amino acids. Trimming pared 5 bases from V and 2 bases from J, leaving 5 bases between. Germline V gene lookup returns CDR1 SGHNT and CDR2 YENEEA. This CDR3 reads CASSHNTDTQYF. The CDR3 nucleotides are TGTGCCAGCAGCCACAACACAGATACGCAGTATTTT.

CDR3 bases: TGTGCCAGCAGCCGCTCCCCAGGGGTTTCTGGAAACACCATATATTTT. Protein sequence: CASSRSPGVSGNTIYF. The gene calls are TRBV13 and TRBJ1-3; maybe TRBD1 (6 bases). V lost 5 bases, J lost 1 base, and 15 bases lay in between. Germline V gene sequence: CDR1 PRHDT, CDR2 FYEKMQ (reference sequence). This CDR3 is 16 amino acids long.

This chain connects TRBV24-1 to TRBJ2-2, with TRBD1 matching over 8 bases. There are 14 residues in the CDR3. Germline CDR1 KGHDR, CDR2 SFDVKD. V lost 2 bases and J lost 5; bases outside the gene matches: 0. Here the CDR3 DNA reads TGTGCCACCAGTGATTACAGGGGGACCGGGGAGCTGTTTTTT. Its protein product is CATSDYRGTGELFF.

This chain uses TRBV15 with TRBJ2-2, with D possibly matching TRBD2 (5 bases). There are 17 residues in the CDR3. Germline V gives CDR1 LNHNV, CDR2 YYDKDF (reference sequence). V was cut by 0 bases and J by 5 bases, with 16 bases left in between. In DNA form, the CDR3 reads TGTGCCACCAGCAGAGACCCCCGACTATCTAGTACCGGGGAGCTGTTTTTT. Translating gives CATSRDPRLSSTGELFF.

Worth noting for this clone: At the DNA level, this CDR3 is encoded by other sequences in the same sample as well. The chain employs TRBV30 and TRBJ2-7; 10 nucleotides align to TRBD2. Looked up from germline, CDR1 is GTSNPN and CDR2 is SVGIG (reference sequence). The J segment lost 3 bases and the V segment lost 3 bases, leaving 5 bases of the junction unmatched. There are 14 residues in the CDR3. CDR3 in DNA: TGTGCCTGGAGGGGGGGACTAGCGAGCTACGAGCAGTACTTC. This translates into CAWRGGLASYEQYF. Full variable domain (remainder filled in from reference TRBV30 and TRBJ2-7): SQTIHQWPATLVQPVGSPLSLECTVEGTSNPNLYWYRQAAGRGLQLLFYSVGIGQISSEVPQNLSASRPQDRQFILSSKKLLLSDSGFYLCAWRGGLASYEQYFGPGTRLTVT.

The chain joins TRBV7-8 to TRBJ1-3; 7 positions agree with TRBD1. CDR3 size: 18 residues. V lost 0 bases and J lost 0; bases outside the gene matches: 8. Germline V gives CDR1 SGHVS, CDR2 FQNEAQ. CDR3 nucleotide sequence: TGTGCCAGCAGCTTAGCGGCCCGACAGGGAAGCTCTGGAAACACCATATATTTT. This encodes CASSLAARQGSSGNTIYF.

The chain recombines TRBV7-8 with TRBJ2-2; 7 bases map to TRBD2. This CDR3 has 16 amino acids. Trimming at V came to 5 bases and at J to 5 bases, leaving 11 bases not matched to a gene. Germline CDR1 is SGHVS and CDR2 is FQNEAQ. The CDR3, as DNA: TGTGCCAGCAGCCACTCCCGACTAGCCCGGACCGGGGAGCTGTTTTTT. It specifies CASSHSRLARTGELFF.

The chain links TRBV28 to TRBJ2-1; a weak D match, TRBD1 (5 bases). The V and J ends lost 7 bases and 10 bases respectively, with 17 bases between them. Germline V CDR1 and CDR2: MDHEN, SYDVKM. The CDR3 totals 13 residues. CDR3 amino acids: CASKGAGPREQFF. CDR3 DNA sequence: TGTGCCAGCAAAGGGGCAGGCCCCAGGGAGCAGTTCTTC. The full variable domain, rest sourced from reference TRBV28 and TRBJ2-1, is DVKVTQSSRYLVKRTGEKVFLECVQDMDHENMFWYRQDPGLGLRLIYFSYDVKMKEKGDIPEGYSVSREKKERFSLILESASTNQTSMYLCASKGAGPREQFFGPGTRLTVL.

The V gene is TRBV6-5, the J gene TRBJ2-7; a weak D match, TRBD1 (5 bases). The CDR3 is 13 residues long. The ends were cut back, 6 bases at V and 0 bases at J, with 9 bases in the middle. CDR1 MNHEY and CDR2 SVGAGI come from the germline V gene. The CDR3 here is CASRQGPSYEQYF. Written as DNA, the CDR3 is TGTGCCAGCAGGCAGGGTCCCTCCTACGAGCAGTACTTC.

The chain is built from TRBV2 and TRBJ1-4; D is ambiguous. This CDR3 region has 14 residues. Germline-derived CDR1 and CDR2 are SNHLY and FYNNEI. Between the trimmed V and J ends, which lost 10 bases and 5 bases, there was a span of 17 bases. The CDR3 nucleotides are TGTGCCATACAAGGGAGAGTGCGAAATGAAAAACTGTTTTTT. This sequence encodes CAIQGRVRNEKLFF.

The V gene is TRBV5-4, the J gene TRBJ1-1; TRBD1 is a possible D gene (5 bases). The CDR3 is 12 amino acids. CDR1 and CDR2 from the germline V gene are SGHNT and YYREEE (reference sequence). V was trimmed by 0 bases and J by 11 bases, leaving 11 bases between them. CDR3 in amino acids: CASSLEGTKAFF. CDR3 coding DNA: TGTGCCAGCAGCTTGGAAGGGACTAAGGCTTTCTTT.

This chain joins TRBV28 and TRBJ2-7, with 7 bases aligning to TRBD2. The CDR3 contains 13 residues. J gave up 5 bases and V 6 bases, and 7 bases lay outside the gene matches. Germline V gives CDR1 MDHEN, CDR2 SYDVKM. The CDR3: CASSRMGGNEQYF. The CDR3 DNA reads TGTGCCAGCAGCCGAATGGGAGGGAACGAGCAGTACTTC.

The V and J genes are TRBV5-1 and TRBJ2-5; 11 nucleotides agree with TRBD2. J was trimmed by 1 base and V by 3 bases; bases with no gene match: 5. The CDR3 consists of 16 residues. Germline-derived CDR1 and CDR2 are SGHRS and YFSETQ. The CDR3 loop reads CASSYGTSGRQETQYF. The CDR3 DNA reads as TGCGCCAGCAGCTACGGGACTAGCGGTCGCCAAGAGACCCAGTACTTC.

The V gene is TRBV5-6, the J gene TRBJ2-2, with 11 positions matching TRBD1. CDR1 is SGHDT, CDR2 YYEEEE, per germline. The CDR3 length is 15 residues. V was clipped by 7 bases and J by 7 bases; unmatched bases: 9. This chain's CDR3 is CASRRTGGLGGELFF. The CDR3, as DNA: TGTGCCAGCCGACGGACAGGGGGCTTAGGCGGGGAGCTGTTTTTT. The variable domain in full, completed from reference TRBV5-6 and TRBJ2-2, reads DAGVTQSPTHLIKTRGQQVTLRCSPKSGHDTVSWYQQALGQGPQFIFQYYEEEERQRGNFPDRFSGHQFPNYSSELNVNALLLGDSALYLCASRRTGGLGGELFFGEGSRLTVL.

The J gene is TRBJ2-7, the V gene TRBV28; D remains ambiguous. This CDR3 comprises 11 residues. V gave up 3 bases and J gave up 6 bases, with 6 bases separating them. Germline CDR1 is MDHEN and CDR2 is SYDVKM. CDR3 sequence: CASSFFGEQYF. The CDR3 DNA reads as TGTGCCAGCAGTTTTTTCGGCGAGCAGTACTTC. Full variable domain (rest looked up from reference TRBV28 and TRBJ2-7): DVKVTQSSRYLVKRTGEKVFLECVQDMDHENMFWYRQDPGLGLRLIYFSYDVKMKEKGDIPEGYSVSREKKERFSLILESASTNQTSMYLCASSFFGEQYFGPGTRLTVT.

On this clone itself: Mismatch with germline at one junction end may stem from a read error. The gene calls are TRBV7-8 and TRBJ2-7, with 12 bases matching TRBD2. The CDR3 extends over 17 amino acids. CDR1 and CDR2 from the germline V gene are SGHVS and FQNEAQ. In nucleotides, the CDR3 is TGTGCCAGCAGCCTAGCGGGGCTAGCGGGAGGGCCTGGGGAGCAGTACTTC. This sequence encodes CASSLAGLAGGPGEQYF.

The rearrangement joins TRBV4-2 to TRBJ2-4, with TRBD2 matching over 7 bases. The CDR3 consists of 14 residues. Germline V CDR1 and CDR2: LGHNA, YNFKEQ. Germline trimming cut 3 bases from V and 6 bases from J; bases unmatched to any gene: 5. CDR3 coding DNA: TGTGCCAGCAGCCAGGGAGGGGTGGGAAACATTCAGTACTTC. It specifies CASSQGGVGNIQYF.

This sequence joins TRBV3-1 (or the pseudogene TRBV3-2) and TRBJ2-5; TRBD2 is a possible D gene (6 bases). V gave up 7 bases and J gave up 5 bases, with 17 bases separating them. This CDR3 has 14 amino acids. Germline V gene lookup returns CDR1 LGHDT and CDR2 YNNKEL (reference sequence). The CDR3 protein is CASNLDGGRETQYF. Written as DNA, the CDR3 is TGTGCCAGCAACCTCGACGGGGGTAGGGAGACCCAGTACTTC.

This chain joins TRBV7-9 and TRBJ2-1; 11 nucleotides agree with TRBD2. Germline V gene lookup returns CDR1 SEHNR and CDR2 FQNEAQ (reference sequence). There are 19 residues in the CDR3. The V segment lost 3 bases and the J segment 3 bases; nucleotides outside the gene matches: 13. For the CDR3, the DNA is TGTGCCAGCAGCTTCCCGACAGCGAATAGCGGGAGGGACTACAATGAGCAGTTCTTC. This codes for CASSFPTANSGRDYNEQFF.

This chain uses TRBV19 with TRBJ2-1; 9 bases are shared with TRBD2. CDR3 size: 15 residues. V gave up 7 bases and J gave up 6 bases; unmatched junction bases: 10. The germline CDR1 and CDR2 sequences are LNHDA and SQIVND (reference sequence). The CDR3 here is CASTVAGARVNEQFF. CDR3 sequence (DNA): TGTGCCAGTACTGTAGCGGGAGCCCGGGTCAATGAGCAGTTCTTC. The variable domain in full, completed from reference TRBV19 and TRBJ2-1, reads DGGITQSPKYLFRKEGQNVTLSCEQNLNHDAMYWYRQDPGQGLRLIYYSQIVNDFQKGDIAEGYSVSREKKESFPLTVTSAQKNPTAFYLCASTVAGARVNEQFFGPGTRLTVL.

The chain recombines TRBV21-1 with TRBJ2-7; no DNA check was done on the table's D call, TRBD2. TRBV21-1 is a known pseudogene. The CDR3 has 13 residues. The CDR3 sequence: CASSREALDEQYF. The CDR3 DNA is TGTGCCAGCAGCAGGGAGGCCCTCGACGAGCAGTACTTC.

This chain uses TRBV19 with TRBJ1-1; no clear D. CDR1 and CDR2 from the germline V gene are LNHDA and SQIVND (reference sequence). V was trimmed by 4 bases and J by 2 bases, leaving 8 bases between them. The CDR3 length is 13 residues. CDR3 DNA sequence: TGTGCCAGTAGTAGTACAGCTAACACTGAAGCTTTCTTT. Translation gives CASSSTANTEAFF.